Following are 15 T cell receptor beta chains from one sample sequenced in a study of T cell repertoires in cytomegalovirus infection (dated by TCRdb to about 2019). Their antigens remain unidentified. The label giving this sample's treatment or condition can be read as: in vitro stimulation with specific CMV peptide epitopes to enrich CMV-specific T cells. The sequencing machine was an Illumina HiSeq 1500. Through fastp at Q25 and MiXCR, TCRdb rebuilt clones from the public reads, retaining in-frame beta chains. Here each entry gathers all rows of one CDR3 protein and keeps the most common genes and DNA. In this sample the table shows 250,000 to 400,000 distinct CDR3 sequences, roughly 25% of which occur a single time. Clones ranked in the top ten supply roughly 14% of the sample. Material: cultured PBMCs, obtained from culture after CMV antigen stimulation. The receptors stem from a human donor in good health (CMV status not recorded). Some clones in this sample may be carry-over from other donors' samples.

This chain connects TRBV10-3 to TRBJ2-1, with 13 bases identical to TRBD2. This CDR3 is built from 16 residues. CDR1 ENHRY and CDR2 SYGVKD come from the germline V gene. V trimming: 11 bases; J trimming: 1 base; junction bases outside the gene matches: 8. CDR3 sequence reads: CASRTSGSYSYNEQFF. CDR3 nucleotide sequence: TGTGCCTCGCGGACTAGCGGGAGTTATTCCTACAATGAGCAGTTCTTC.

The chain recombines TRBV4-3 with TRBJ1-1; D is perhaps TRBD1 (5 bases). V was cut by 0 bases and J by 0 bases, with 8 bases left in between. CDR1 and CDR2 from the germline V gene are LGHNA and YSLEER. This CDR3 is built from 15 residues. CDR3 amino acids: CASSQDDSLNTEAFF. CDR3 bases: TGCGCCAGCAGCCAAGACGACAGTTTGAACACTGAAGCTTTCTTT.

This clonotype has a count of ten or more. The chain links TRBV10-3 to TRBJ1-1, with a possible D match to TRBD1 (6 bases). V dropped 0 bases and J dropped 4 bases, with 12 bases sitting between them. The CDR3 is 15 residues long. The germline V gene encodes CDR1 ENHRY and CDR2 SYGVKD. The CDR3: CAISESPGATTEAFF. CDR3 in DNA: TGTGCCATCAGTGAGTCACCGGGGGCAACCACTGAAGCTTTCTTT.

V usage is TRBV24-1 and J usage is TRBJ2-2; no firm D call. V dropped 3 bases and J dropped 7 bases, with 14 bases sitting between them. Germline V gene data show CDR1 as KGHDR and CDR2 as SFDVKD. CDR3 length equals 15 residues. The CDR3 sequence: CATSDPKDFNGELFF. CDR3 bases: TGTGCCACCAGTGATCCGAAGGATTTTAACGGGGAGCTGTTTTTT.

The chain employs TRBV7-9 and TRBJ1-2, with a tentative D call TRBD1 (6 bases). The CDR3 has 17 residues. Germline assignment: CDR1 SEHNR and CDR2 FQNEAQ (reference sequence). Deletions cut 1 base from V and 5 bases from J, with 20 bases between. Written as DNA, the CDR3 is TGTGCCAGCAGCTTAGGGTTGCGCACAGGGAAAAGGTATGGCTACACCTTC. It yields the protein CASSLGLRTGKRYGYTF.

This chain connects TRBV12-3 or TRBV12-4 to TRBJ2-5; 7 bases agree with TRBD2. CDR3 size: 16 residues. The V and J ends lost 2 bases and 3 bases, in that order; junction bases with no gene match: 9. As DNA, the CDR3 is TGTGCCAGCAGTTTATCGGGGACTACGAATAAAGAGACCCAGTACTTC. Translation: CASSLSGTTNKETQYF.

This rearrangement joins TRBV7-6 to TRBJ2-2; TRBD2 aligns across 7 bases. The J segment lost 4 bases and the V segment lost 1 base, leaving 6 bases of the junction unmatched. Per germline, CDR1 SGHVS and CDR2 FNYEAQ. The CDR3 covers 16 residues. The DNA for the CDR3 is TGTGCCAGCAGCTTAGGGGCTAGCGGCTTCACCGGGGAGCTGTTTTTT. Translated: CASSLGASGFTGELFF.

J is TRBJ2-3 and V is TRBV7-9; 7 bases align to TRBD2. The germline CDR1 and CDR2 sequences are SEHNR and FQNEAQ (reference sequence). The CDR3 spans 16 residues. The V segment lost 1 base and the J segment 4 bases; nucleotides outside the gene matches: 8. CDR3 loop: CASSLVVAGVPDTQYF. The CDR3 coding sequence is TGTGCCAGCAGCTTAGTAGTTGCGGGGGTCCCAGATACGCAGTATTTT.

With regard to this clonotype: This could be a read error, since a much larger clone is one nucleotide away. The conserved final phenylalanine or tryptophan is absent from the CDR3, which likely points to a read error. The chain recombines TRBV28 with TRBJ2-3, with 10 nucleotides matching TRBD2. CDR3 size: 16 residues. Per germline, CDR1 MDHEN and CDR2 SYDVKM. J gave up 4 bases and V 5 bases, and 9 bases lay outside the gene matches. CDR3 amino acids: CASSPGSGRASDTQYL. The CDR3 DNA sequence: TGTGCCAGCAGTCCAGGAAGCGGGAGGGCCTCAGATACGCAGTATTTA.

The chain carries TRBV5-4 and TRBJ1-1; perhaps TRBD1 as D (6 bases). CDR3 length: 16 amino acids. V gave up 1 base and J gave up 0 bases, with 13 bases separating them. Germline V lookup: CDR1 SGHNT, CDR2 YYREEE (reference sequence). The CDR3 DNA is TGTGCCAGCAGCTTGATGGGAGGACAGCTGAACACTGAAGCTTTCTTT. Its translation: CASSLMGGQLNTEAFF.

This clonotype was seen only once. The gene calls are TRBV24-1 and TRBJ2-1; no reliable D call. The CDR3 sequence is 13 residues long. Per germline, CDR1 KGHDR and CDR2 SFDVKD. V was cut by 9 bases and J by 8 bases, with 16 bases left in between. The CDR3 bases are TGTGCCACCGTCTCTGGATACGACGATGAGCAGTTCTTC. Its protein product is CATVSGYDDEQFF.

The V call is TRBV7-2, the J call TRBJ2-1; tentatively, D is TRBD2 (6 bases). In germline, CDR1 is SGHTA, CDR2 FQGNSA. The CDR3 sequence is 13 residues long. The V end was cut by 3 bases, the J end by 5 bases, with 8 bases between. CDR3 protein: CASSFRGNNEQFF. The CDR3 DNA sequence: TGTGCCAGCAGCTTCCGGGGGAACAATGAGCAGTTCTTC.

This chain links TRBV28 with TRBJ2-5, with 8 bases aligning to TRBD2. There are 16 residues in the CDR3. Germline lookup yields CDR1 MDHEN and CDR2 SYDVKM. With V trimmed by 5 bases and J by 4 bases, 12 bases remained unmatched. For the CDR3, the DNA is TGTGCCAGCAGTGGGGGGCTAGCGGGTTTTCGAGAGACCCAGTACTTC. Encoded protein: CASSGGLAGFRETQYF.

The sample holds a few counts of this clonotype. The gene calls are TRBV7-8 and TRBJ2-2; D uncertain. The germline V gene encodes CDR1 SGHVS and CDR2 FQNEAQ. V lost 1 base and J lost 5, with 17 bases in between. The CDR3 has 17 amino acids. For the CDR3, the DNA is TGTGCCAGCAGCTTAGGGTCGGTGACTGTCCCAACCGGGGAGCTGTTTTTT. Its protein product is CASSLGSVTVPTGELFF.

The sample holds a few counts of this clonotype. The chain combines TRBV7-9 with TRBJ2-5, with D perhaps TRBD2 (6 bases). The length of the CDR3 is 16 residues. Looked up from germline, CDR1 is SEHNR and CDR2 is FQNEAQ (reference sequence). The V and J ends lost 0 bases and 4 bases respectively, with 15 bases between them. The CDR3, as DNA: TGTGCCAGCAGCTTAGCGGTGCAGGGAGGTGGAGAGACCCAGTACTTC. Its translation: CASSLAVQGGGETQYF.